This TCR beta chain was profiled in a study of vaccination and CD4 T cells after COVID-19. Study information: The stimulating agents, overlapping spike peptides, came from SARS-CoV-2, HCoV-NL63, HCoV-OC43 and HCoV-229E.

The treatment denotes: roughly 11-day PBMC culture with coronavirus spike peptide pools or control peptides (ViraFEST assay). Details on this clonotype: Its antigen remains unknown.

With the Oncomine TCR Beta short-read assay, DNA from cultured CD4+ T cells was sequenced. TCRdb used MiXCR to reprocess the PCR reads, holding one entry per CDR3 protein. This sample has about 6,000 distinct CDR3 sequences, with roughly 79% found just once. The J segment lost 12 bases and the V segment lost 7 bases, leaving 11 bases of the junction unmatched. Per germline, CDR1 SEHNR and CDR2 FQNEAQ (reference sequence). The CDR3 has 14 residues. Material: CD4+ T cells from blood, cultured in vitro. The chain uses TRBV7-9 and TRBJ2-1; 11 bases map to TRBD2. The receptor was derived from a human donor who had recovered from COVID-19. The CDR3 reads CASKGSSGGAWQFF. CDR3 in DNA: TGTGCCAGCAAGGGGAGTAGCGGGGGGGCCTGGCAGTTCTTC.